This T cell receptor beta chain comes out of a study of beta chain features in type 1 diabetes. Expressed TCRB transcripts were sequenced after all isolated RNA was converted to cDNA. TCRdb's copy holds only in-frame clones and misses some; the assay was immunoSEQ multiplex PCR. This table holds 900,000 or so clones, roughly 16% found once. CDR3 size: 12 residues. There are many counts of this clone. V usage is TRBV21-1 and J usage is TRBJ2-5; the D call of TRBD2 is as the table states it, not checked on the DNA. TRBV21-1 is flagged as a pseudogene. Sequences were obtained from naive CD4+ T cells from blood. The sequence came from a woman aged 18-29 years in good health. The CDR3 coding sequence is TGTGCCAGCCGCCTGCGCGTACGGACCCAGTACTTC. It encodes CASRLRVRTQYF.